This is a list of T cell receptor beta chains from one sample in a study of cytomegalovirus exposure and HLA in healthy donors. TCRdb's table, derived via immunoSEQ multiplex PCR, lists solely in-frame clones and lacks some. Among 180,000 or so clones listed, 82% were seen once. Sequencing was carried out using PBMCs. These receptors originate from a man aged 35-49 years in good health and CMV-seronegative. The CDR3 runs from the conserved cysteine through the conserved F or W. A D gene is named only where the DNA matches it firmly. Size tells how often a clone was seen (once, few, many) or the class of an expanded clone, and some rows leave it out.

V gene	D gene	clone size	J gene	CDR3 DNA	CDR3 protein
TRBV5-1	TRBD1	-	TRBJ1-2	TGCGCCAGCAGCTCGGGACAGGGGGCCACTTATGGCTACACCTTC	CASSSGQGATYGYTF
TRBV9	-	-	TRBJ1-3	TGTGCCAGCAGCCCTAGGGGGAGACCTGGAAACACCATATATTTT	CASSPRGRPGNTIYF
TRBV10-3	TRBD1	-	TRBJ1-2	TGTGCCATCAGGGGGACAGCCTACCCTGGCTACACCTTC	CAIRGTAYPGYTF
TRBV28	-	once	TRBJ1-3	TGTGCCAGCAGTCCTAACGGGAATTCTGGAAACACCATATATTTT	CASSPNGNSGNTIYF
TRBV28	TRBD2	-	TRBJ2-5	TGTGCCAGCAGTTTGGGACTAGCGGGAGGGGAGACCCAGTACTTC	CASSLGLAGGETQYF
TRBV6-5	-	-	TRBJ1-5	TGTGCCAGCAGTTACTCGGGGGGGGCTTATCAGCCCCAGCATTTT	CASSYSGGAYQPQHF
TRBV18	TRBD1	-	TRBJ2-2	TGTGCCAGCTCACAGGCCGGGACAGGTTTAACCGGGGAGCTGTTTTTT	CASSQAGTGLTGELFF
TRBV7-7	TRBD1	-	TRBJ1-4	TGTGCTAGCAGTTCCGGGACAGAGAATGAAAAACTGTTTTTT	CASSSGTENEKLFF
TRBV9	-	-	TRBJ2-1	TGTGCCAGCAGCGTCCCAGGAGGGGCGGGAAGCTCCTACAATGAGCAGTTCTTC	CASSVPGGAGSSYNEQFF
TRBV27	-	-	TRBJ1-1	TGTGCCAGCATCGACAGTATGAACACTGAAGCTTTCTTT	CASIDSMNTEAFF